These T cell receptor beta chains were read from a single sample in a study of blood T cell repertoires in COVID-19. The assay was immunoSEQ multiplex PCR, and TCRdb's table has in-frame clones only and misses some. Altogether 110,000 to 150,000 clones are present, approximately 80% being singletons, with the ten largest covering 10%. Sequenced: peripheral blood. The source is a man aged 55 to 70 with active or convalescent COVID-19. Each CDR3 is given with its conserved first and last residue. The D gene is left open where the match is weak. A row's size may be missing; if present it is once, few, many or a size class.

NA	TRBJ2-7	TRBV4-3	NA	TGCGCCAGCAGCCAAGACACAGGGTTTTTCTACGAGCAGTACTTC	CASSQDTGFFYEQYF
NA	TRBJ1-2	TRBV9	TRBD1	TGTGCCAGCAGCGCCGGGACAGGGTATAATGGCTACACCTTC	CASSAGTGYNGYTF
once	TRBJ2-2	TRBV5-1	NA	TGCGCCAGCAGCTCGCGAACGCAAAACACCGGGGAGCTGTTTTTT	CASSSRTQNTGELFF
NA	TRBJ2-7	TRBV2	TRBD2	TGTGCCAGCAGGGAAGGTTTGCGGGGGATCAACGAGCAGTACTTC	CASREGLRGINEQYF
few	TRBJ1-2	TRBV19	NA	TGTGCCAGTAGCCGATTCGGGGGTCCTAACTATGGCTACACCTTC	CASSRFGGPNYGYTF
NA	TRBJ1-2	TRBV11-2	NA	TGTGCCAGCAGCTTAGGACGGCCAGGGCAGGCTAATAACTATGGCTACACCTTC	CASSLGRPGQANNYGYTF
NA	TRBJ2-1	TRBV6-5	NA	TGTGCCAGCAGTTCTAGCGATGATACCTACAATGAGCAGTTCTTC	CASSSSDDTYNEQFF
NA	TRBJ2-3	TRBV11-2	NA	TGTGCCAGCGGTATACAGGGCCTCACAGATACGCAGTATTTT	CASGIQGLTDTQYF
NA	TRBJ2-3	TRBV2	TRBD2	TGTGCCAGCGGAAGACTAGCGGGGGGCCGGGGCACAGATACGCAGTATTTT	CASGRLAGGRGTDTQYF
NA	TRBJ1-5	TRBV27	NA	TGTGCCAGCAGTTTCGGGATTTATCAGCCCCAGCATTTT	CASSFGIYQPQHF
once	TRBJ2-1	TRBV7-8	TRBD1	TGTGCCAGCAGCCCCCGGACAGGGACCTACAATGAGCAGTTCTTC	CASSPRTGTYNEQFF
NA	TRBJ1-2	TRBV14	NA	TGTGCCAGCAGCCAAGGGACATTTGGCTACACCTTC	CASSQGTFGYTF
NA	TRBJ1-5	TRBV27	NA	TGTGCCAGCAGTTCCGGGACATCCCCAGGCCAGCCCCAGCATTTT	CASSSGTSPGQPQHF
NA	TRBJ1-2	TRBV4-1	TRBD1	TGCGCCAGCAGCGATACGGGGGCCAGACAGGGGGCGCGAGAATATGGCTACACCTTC	CASSDTGARQGAREYGYTF
NA	TRBJ2-5	TRBV7-8	NA	TGTGCCAGCAGCTTAACTGTCGCAGACGGGGAGACCCAGTACTTC	CASSLTVADGETQYF
NA	TRBJ1-5	TRBV6-5	NA	TGTGCCAGCAGGCACAGGGTTGGCAATCAGCCCCAGCATTTT	CASRHRVGNQPQHF
NA	TRBJ2-7	TRBV14	NA	TGTGCCAGCAGCCAAGTCTCGACAGGTGCGATTCGGTACGAGCAGTACTTC	CASSQVSTGAIRYEQYF
NA	TRBJ2-3	TRBV11-3	TRBD1	TGTGCCAGCAGCTCGGACAGGGGCGCGGTAGATACGCAGTATTTT	CASSSDRGAVDTQYF
NA	TRBJ2-1	TRBV15	NA	TGTGCCACCAGCATTTTGCCTGGGTCGGGGCAGTTCTTC	CATSILPGSGQFF
NA	TRBJ2-1	TRBV19	NA	TGTGCCACCCAAGAATCCGGCAGGTCCTACAATGAGCAGTTCTTC	CATQESGRSYNEQFF
NA	TRBJ2-3	TRBV5-1	TRBD1	TGCGCCAGCACCGGGACAGGGGGCACCGATACGCAGTATTTT	CASTGTGGTDTQYF
once	TRBJ1-1	TRBV27	NA	TGTGCCAGCATTCAACGGGGGGGGGCCAGGGCTGAAGCTTTCTTT	CASIQRGGARAEAFF
NA	TRBJ1-4	TRBV2	NA	TGTGCCAGCAGACTCACAGGGTCGAATGAAAAACTGTTTTTT	CASRLTGSNEKLFF
NA	TRBJ1-1	TRBV30	TRBD1	TGTGCCTGGAGTGCAGGGACAGTGAACACTGAAGCTTTCTTT	CAWSAGTVNTEAFF
NA	TRBJ2-3	TRBV9	TRBD2	TGTGCCAGCAGCGTAGGTGCTAGCGGAGGGACAGATACGCAGTATTTT	CASSVGASGGTDTQYF
once	TRBJ1-1	TRBV7-9	NA	TGTGCCAGCAACCGCCAGGGGAACACTGAAGCTTTCTTT	CASNRQGNTEAFF
NA	TRBJ2-1	TRBV7-2	TRBD1	TGTGCCAGCAGCTTAGGGGGACAGGTTTACAATGAGCAGTTCTTC	CASSLGGQVYNEQFF
NA	TRBJ2-3	TRBV18	NA	TGTGCCAGCTCACCTAACAGTTACACAGATACGCAGTATTTT	CASSPNSYTDTQYF
few	TRBJ1-6	TRBV2	NA	TGTGCCAGCAGGACCCCTACAGGGATAGGATCACCCCTCCACTTT	CASRTPTGIGSPLHF
few	TRBJ1-5	TRBV2	TRBD1	TGTGCCAGCAGTCGAGACAGGGAAGATCAGCCCCAGCATTTT	CASSRDREDQPQHF
few	TRBJ1-1	TRBV18	NA	TGTGCCAGCTCATTGGACAGTTTCACTGAAGCTTTCTTT	CASSLDSFTEAFF
NA	TRBJ2-5	TRBV5-1	TRBD1	TGCGCCAGCAGCTTGGGAGCAGGGGGTATGCAAGAGACCCAGTACTTC	CASSLGAGGMQETQYF
NA	TRBJ1-1	TRBV11-3	TRBD1	TGTGCCAGCAGCCTATCGAGGGGGCGGTTCACTGAAGCTTTCTTT	CASSLSRGRFTEAFF
NA	TRBJ1-4	TRBV7-2	NA	TGTGCCAGCAGCTACCAGGGTACCAATAATGAAAAACTGTTTTTT	CASSYQGTNNEKLFF
NA	TRBJ2-4	TRBV28	TRBD2	TGTGCCAGCACCCCCCGGGGGGTCCTAGCCAAAAACATTCAGTACTTC	CASTPRGVLAKNIQYF
NA	TRBJ1-1	TRBV19	TRBD1	TGTGCCAGTAGTCCAGCCCCGGGACAGGGGGCGCGGGTAACTGAAGCTTTCTTT	CASSPAPGQGARVTEAFF
NA	TRBJ1-5	TRBV28	NA	TGTGCCAGCAGCGGTTATTATAGCAATCAGCCCCAGCATTTT	CASSGYYSNQPQHF
once	TRBJ1-3	TRBV2	NA	TGTGCCAGCATTCTACAGGGCTCTGGAAACACCATATATTTT	CASILQGSGNTIYF
NA	TRBJ2-1	TRBV11-3	NA	TGTGCCAGCAGCTTAGACGTAGCGGTAAAAGGGAAAGAGCAGTTCTTC	CASSLDVAVKGKEQFF
NA	TRBJ1-6	TRBV27	NA	TGTGCCAGCAGTCCACAGGGTTCCAATTCACCCCTCCACTTT	CASSPQGSNSPLHF
NA	TRBJ2-3	TRBV29-1	NA	TGCAGCGCCAGGGGGGCTAGCGGGACAGATACGCAGTATTTT	CSARGASGTDTQYF
NA	TRBJ1-5	TRBV6-2/TRBV6-3	NA	TGTGCCAGCAGTTACCGAGCCCCAGGGGCGATCTCCAATCAGCCCCAGCATTTT	CASSYRAPGAISNQPQHF